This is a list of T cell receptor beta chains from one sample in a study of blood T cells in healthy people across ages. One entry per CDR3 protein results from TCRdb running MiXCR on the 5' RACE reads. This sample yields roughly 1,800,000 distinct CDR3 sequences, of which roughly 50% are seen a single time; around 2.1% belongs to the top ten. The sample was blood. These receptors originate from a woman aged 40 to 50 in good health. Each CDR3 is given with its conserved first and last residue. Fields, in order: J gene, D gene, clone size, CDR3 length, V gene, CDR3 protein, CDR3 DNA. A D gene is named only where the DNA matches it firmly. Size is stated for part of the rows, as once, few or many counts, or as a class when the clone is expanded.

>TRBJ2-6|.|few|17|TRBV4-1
CASSQAVQASGANVLTF
TGCGCCAGCAGCCAAGCAGTGCAGGCTTCTGGGGCCAACGTCCTGACTTTC
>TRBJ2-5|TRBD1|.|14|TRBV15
CATSRGQGLETQYF
TGTGCCACCAGCAGAGGACAGGGTTTGGAGACCCAGTACTTC
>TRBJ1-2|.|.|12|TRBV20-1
CSAALEAYGYTF
TGCAGTGCTGCTCTAGAGGCTTATGGCTACACCTTC
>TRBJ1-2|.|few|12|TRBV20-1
CSARTDSYGYTF
TGCAGTGCCAGAACGGACAGTTATGGCTACACCTTC
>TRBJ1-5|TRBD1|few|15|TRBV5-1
CASSVGQVPDQPQHF
TGCGCCAGCAGCGTTGGACAGGTTCCGGATCAGCCCCAGCATTTT
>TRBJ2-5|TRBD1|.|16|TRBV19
CASSMDRLGGLETQYF
TGTGCCAGTAGTATGGATCGCTTAGGGGGCTTGGAGACCCAGTACTTC
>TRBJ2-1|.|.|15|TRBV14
CASSQKGPSYNEQFF
TGTGCCAGCAGCCAAAAGGGCCCTTCCTACAATGAGCAGTTCTTC
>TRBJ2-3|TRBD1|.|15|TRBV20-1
CSATRQGEGTDTQYF
TGCAGTGCAACCCGACAGGGTGAGGGCACAGATACGCAGTATTTT
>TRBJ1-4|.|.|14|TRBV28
CASRVGGPNEKLFF
TGTGCCAGCCGCGTAGGTGGGCCTAATGAAAAACTGTTTTTT
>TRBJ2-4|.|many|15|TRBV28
CASSLPPPSRDIQYF
TGTGCCAGCAGTTTGCCTCCACCTTCGAGGGACATTCAGTACTTC
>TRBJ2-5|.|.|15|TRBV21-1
CARTSDRGPQETQYF
TGTGCCAGGACGAGCGACAGGGGCCCGCAAGAGACCCAGTACTTC
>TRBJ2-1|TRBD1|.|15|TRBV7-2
CASSPGTGVVDEQFF
TGTGCCAGCAGCCCCGGGACAGGGGTTGTAGATGAGCAGTTCTTC
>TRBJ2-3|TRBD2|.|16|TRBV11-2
CASTTLGGSSTDTQYF
TGTGCCAGCACCACCCTGGGGGGGTCTAGCACAGATACGCAGTATTTT
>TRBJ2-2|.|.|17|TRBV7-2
CASSLDGSGPNTGELFF
TGTGCCAGCAGCTTAGACGGCTCAGGCCCGAACACCGGGGAGCTGTTTTTT
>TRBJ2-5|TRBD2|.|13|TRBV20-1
CSAIPGTRETQYF
TGCAGTGCTATCCCCGGGACTAGAGAGACCCAGTACTTC
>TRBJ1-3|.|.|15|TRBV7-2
CASSPFEYSGNTIYF
TGTGCCAGCAGCCCTTTTGAGTACTCTGGAAACACCATATATTTT
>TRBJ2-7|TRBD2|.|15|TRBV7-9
CASSFIAGVNNEQYF
TGTGCCAGCAGCTTTATAGCGGGGGTTAACAATGAGCAGTACTTC
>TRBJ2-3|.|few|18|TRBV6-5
CASSYLQGIQGLTDTQYF
TGTGCCAGCAGTTACCTCCAAGGGATACAGGGACTCACAGATACGCAGTATTTT
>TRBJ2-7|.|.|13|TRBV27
CASSPDNDYEQYF
TGTGCCAGCAGTCCGGACAACGACTACGAGCAGTACTTC
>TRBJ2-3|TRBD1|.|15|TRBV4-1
CASSRGQGEGDTQYF
TGCGCCAGCAGCCGGGGACAGGGGGAAGGAGATACGCAGTATTTT
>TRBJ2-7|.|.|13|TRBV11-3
CASSLGRLGEQYF
TGTGCCAGCAGCTTAGGACGGCTGGGGGAGCAGTACTTC
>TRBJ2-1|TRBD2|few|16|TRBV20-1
CSAPKPDGTSSAGQFF
TGCAGTGCCCCAAAACCTGATGGGACTAGCTCGGCTGGGCAGTTCTTC
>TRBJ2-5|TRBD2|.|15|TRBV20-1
CSARGPYSGEETQYF
TGCAGTGCTAGAGGGCCTTATAGCGGGGAAGAGACCCAGTACTTC
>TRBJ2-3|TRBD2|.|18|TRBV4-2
CASSQRPAAGGLTDTQYF
TGTGCCAGCAGCCAGAGACCAGCAGCGGGGGGGCTCACAGATACGCAGTATTTT
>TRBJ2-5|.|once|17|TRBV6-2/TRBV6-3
CASSRPLGQGVYNGQYF
TGTGCCAGCAGCCGCCCACTGGGGCAGGGAGTTTACAATGGGCAGTACTTC
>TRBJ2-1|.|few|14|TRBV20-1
CSAHDRPRLVEQFF
TGCAGTGCTCACGATCGCCCAAGGCTTGTTGAGCAGTTCTTC
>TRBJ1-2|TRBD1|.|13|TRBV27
CASSGVDRNGYTF
TGTGCCAGCAGTGGTGTGGACAGGAATGGCTACACCTTC
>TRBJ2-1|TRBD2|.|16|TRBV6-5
CASSYQGLAGGNEQFF
TGTGCCAGCAGTTACCAGGGACTAGCGGGGGGTAATGAGCAGTTCTTC
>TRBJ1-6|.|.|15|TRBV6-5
CASSQTNPIDSPLHF
TGTGCCAGCAGTCAAACAAATCCAATAGATTCACCCCTCCACTTT
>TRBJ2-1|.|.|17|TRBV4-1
CASSLRVGQTFYNEQFF
TGCGCCAGCAGCCTAAGGGTGGGACAAACGTTCTACAATGAGCAGTTCTTC
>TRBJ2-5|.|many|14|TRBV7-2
CASSLPGLGETQYF
TGTGCCAGCAGCCTTCCGGGCCTCGGCGAGACCCAGTACTTC
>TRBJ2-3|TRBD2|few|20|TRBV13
CASSPTSGGDKIVSTDTQYF
TGTGCCAGCAGCCCCACCAGCGGGGGGGATAAAATTGTTAGCACAGATACGCAGTATTTT
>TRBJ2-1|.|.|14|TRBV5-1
CASSLGGTMSEQFF
TGCGCCAGCAGCCTTGGTGGGACAATGAGTGAGCAGTTCTTC
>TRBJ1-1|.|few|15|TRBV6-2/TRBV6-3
CASSYQATLNTEAFF
TGTGCCAGCAGTTACCAGGCGACTTTGAACACTGAAGCTTTCTTT
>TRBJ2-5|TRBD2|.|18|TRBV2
CASSGLAGGPRAGETQYF
TGTGCCAGCAGTGGACTAGCGGGGGGCCCCAGGGCGGGAGAGACCCAGTACTTC
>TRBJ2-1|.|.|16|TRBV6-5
CASSPIGGASYNEQFF
TGTGCCAGCAGTCCAATAGGGGGGGCCTCCTACAATGAGCAGTTCTTC
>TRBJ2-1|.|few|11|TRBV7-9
CASSFRIEQFF
TGTGCCAGCAGCTTTAGGATTGAGCAGTTCTTC
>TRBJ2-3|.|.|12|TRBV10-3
CAIGRTTDTQYF
TGTGCCATCGGCAGGACCACAGATACGCAGTATTTT
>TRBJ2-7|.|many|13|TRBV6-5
CASSPDGTYEQYF
TGTGCCAGCAGTCCTGACGGGACCTACGAGCAGTACTTC
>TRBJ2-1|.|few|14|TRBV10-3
CAISESLSYNEQFF
TGTGCCATCAGTGAAAGCCTCTCCTACAATGAGCAGTTCTTC
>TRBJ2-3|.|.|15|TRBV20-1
CSASPTLGRRGTQYF
TGCAGTGCTAGCCCCACTTTAGGTAGACGGGGTACGCAGTATTTT
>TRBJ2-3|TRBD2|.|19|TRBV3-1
CASSPYGLAGAPTTDTQYF
TGTGCCAGCAGCCCATACGGACTAGCGGGGGCCCCAACCACAGATACGCAGTATTTT
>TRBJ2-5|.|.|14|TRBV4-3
CASSQGLGGEEQYF
TGCGCCAGCAGCCAGGGGTTAGGAGGAGAGGAGCAGTACTTC
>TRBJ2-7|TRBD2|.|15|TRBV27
CARSLIPSGGYGQYF
TGTGCCCGCAGTTTAATCCCTAGCGGGGGCTACGGGCAGTACTTC
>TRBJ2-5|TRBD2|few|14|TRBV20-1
CSARLSGGRETQYF
TGCAGTGCTAGACTTAGCGGGGGTCGTGAGACCCAGTACTTC
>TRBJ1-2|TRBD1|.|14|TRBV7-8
CASSSRDRHYGYTF
TGTGCCAGCAGCTCTCGGGACAGGCACTATGGCTACACCTTC
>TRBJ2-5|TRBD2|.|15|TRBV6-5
CASSYWRGVQETQYF
TGTGCCAGCAGTTACTGGCGGGGGGTACAGGAGACCCAGTACTTC
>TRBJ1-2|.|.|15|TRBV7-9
CASSLRDTVLHGYTF
TGTGCCAGCAGCTTACGGGACACCGTACTCCATGGCTACACCTTC
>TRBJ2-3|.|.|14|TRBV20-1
CSAREGPRPDTQYF
TGCAGTGCTAGAGAGGGGCCGCGTCCAGATACGCAGTATTTT
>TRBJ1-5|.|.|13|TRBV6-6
CASSTSGTQPQHF
TGTGCCAGCAGTACCTCCGGGACTCAGCCCCAGCATTTT
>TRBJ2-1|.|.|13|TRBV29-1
CSVGERVYNEQFF
TGCAGCGTTGGGGAGCGGGTCTACAATGAGCAGTTCTTC
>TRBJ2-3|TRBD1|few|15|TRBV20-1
CSAITGTGSTDTQYF
TGCAGTGCTATAACCGGGACAGGAAGCACAGATACGCAGTATTTT
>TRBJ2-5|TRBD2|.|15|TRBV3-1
CASSQSSGATYGQYF
TGTGCCAGCAGCCAATCTAGCGGGGCCACCTACGGGCAGTACTTC
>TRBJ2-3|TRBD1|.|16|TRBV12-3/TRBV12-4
CASATGGPRGTDTQYF
TGTGCCAGCGCAACAGGGGGCCCCAGGGGCACAGATACGCAGTATTTT